The 10 T cell receptor beta chains listed next were all sequenced from one sample in a study of PD-1 blockade in classical Hodgkin lymphoma. The repertoire was sequenced with immunoSEQ multiplex PCR; TCRdb's copy has only in-frame clones and lacks some. The sample yields about 21,000 clones, 74% seen once. Exposure to brentuximab vedotin varied, and each patient had relapsed following autologous stem cell transplantation. The material sequenced was peripheral blood mononuclear cells (PBMCs), taken at baseline. All receptors come from a human donor with classical Hodgkin lymphoma.

The chain is built from TRBV5-1 and TRBJ2-5; 11 bases are shared with TRBD1. Germline CDR1 SGHRS, CDR2 YFSETQ. The CDR3 spans 15 residues. J gave up 4 bases and V 0 bases, and 2 bases lay outside the gene matches. CDR3 loop: CASSLVGQGGETQYF. CDR3 in DNA: TGCGCCAGCAGCTTGGTGGGACAGGGGGGAGAGACCCAGTACTTC.

The rearrangement joins TRBV2 to TRBJ1-2; maybe TRBD1 (5 bases). Trimming took 8 bases from V and 0 from J, leaving 13 bases between them. The CDR3 contains 14 residues. Germline-derived CDR1 and CDR2 are SNHLY and FYNNEI. The CDR3 sequence: CASGGADTNYGYTF. In nucleotides, the CDR3 is TGTGCCAGCGGTGGGGCGGATACTAACTATGGCTACACCTTC.

V gene TRBV7-6 combines with J gene TRBJ1-4; D unresolved. This CDR3 has 15 residues. Trimming took off 1 base at V and 3 bases at J, with 9 bases between the two ends. The germline gives CDR1 SGHVS, CDR2 FNYEAQ. The CDR3 DNA sequence: TGTGCCAGCAGCTTAGTTCCAGGCCCTAATGAAAAACTGTTTTTT. Translating gives CASSLVPGPNEKLFF. Full variable domain (missing parts from reference TRBV7-6 and TRBJ1-4): GAGVSQSPRYKVTKRGQDVALRCDPISGHVSLYWYRQALGQGPEFLTYFNYEAQQDKSGLPNDRFSAERPEGSISTLTIQRTEQRDSAMYRCASSLVPGPNEKLFFGSGTQLSVL.

This chain joins TRBV5-1 and TRBJ2-3; D remains unclear. Germline V CDR1 and CDR2: SGHRS, YFSETQ. V was shortened by 0 bases and J by 3 bases, with 11 bases between the two germline ends. The length of the CDR3 is 15 residues. CDR3 coding DNA: TGCGCCAGCAGCTTGGCAGGCAGAGAAACAGATACGCAGTATTTT. Encoded protein: CASSLAGRETDTQYF.

V gene TRBV28 combines with J gene TRBJ1-4; the match to TRBD1 covers 7 bases. The germline V gene encodes CDR1 MDHEN and CDR2 SYDVKM. CDR3 length: 14 amino acids. V lost 5 bases, J lost 3 bases, and 3 bases stayed unmatched. CDR3 DNA sequence: TGTGCCAGCAGTGCAGGGGGGTCTAATGAAAAACTGTTTTTT. Residues: CASSAGGSNEKLFF.

This sequence joins TRBV5-6 and TRBJ2-5; 11 bases agree with TRBD2. The CDR3 runs to 16 residues. V lost 2 bases and J lost 1; bases outside the gene matches: 4. CDR1 and CDR2 (germline): SGHDT, YYEEEE. CDR3 nucleotide sequence: TGTGCCAGCAGCTTACCCGGGACTAGCGGCCAAGAGACCCAGTACTTC. Translating gives CASSLPGTSGQETQYF.

The rearrangement joins TRBV6-5 to TRBJ1-2; 10 positions match TRBD1. Germline V lookup: CDR1 MNHEY, CDR2 SVGAGI. The CDR3 spans 14 residues. Unmatched junction bases numbered 4, after V lost 5 bases and J lost 4 bases. The CDR3 sequence: CASSPDRGPYGYTF. The DNA of the CDR3 is TGTGCCAGCAGTCCCGACAGGGGGCCCTATGGCTACACCTTC.

V is TRBV11-2 and J is TRBJ1-1, with D tentatively TRBD1 (5 bases). Per the germline V gene, CDR1 is SGHAT and CDR2 is FQNNGV. The germline V and J ends were trimmed by 5 bases and 5 bases, with 12 bases remaining between them. The CDR3 sequence is 13 residues long. This CDR3 reads CASSPRQGTEAFF. CDR3 DNA sequence: TGTGCCAGCAGCCCTCGGCAGGGAACTGAAGCTTTCTTT.

This chain's CDR3 is CASSPLLATSTDTQYF. The CDR3 region has the DNA TGTGCCAGCTCACCTCTGCTAGCGACAAGCACAGATACGCAGTATTTT. The chain is built from TRBV18 and TRBJ2-3; maybe TRBD2 (6 bases). CDR3 length: 16 residues. CDR1 and CDR2 from the germline V gene are KGHSH and LQKENI. V lost 3 bases and J lost 0, with 13 bases in between.

This clone was recorded once. This chain joins TRBV5-1 and TRBJ2-7; the D gene is possibly TRBD1 (5 bases). CDR1 is SGHRS, CDR2 YFSETQ, per germline. The ends were cut back, 1 base at V and 3 bases at J, with 14 bases in the middle. This CDR3 contains 15 residues. The CDR3 region has the DNA TGCGCCAGCAGCTTGAGCCCGACAGACGTCTACGAGCAGTACTTC. It encodes CASSLSPTDVYEQYF.